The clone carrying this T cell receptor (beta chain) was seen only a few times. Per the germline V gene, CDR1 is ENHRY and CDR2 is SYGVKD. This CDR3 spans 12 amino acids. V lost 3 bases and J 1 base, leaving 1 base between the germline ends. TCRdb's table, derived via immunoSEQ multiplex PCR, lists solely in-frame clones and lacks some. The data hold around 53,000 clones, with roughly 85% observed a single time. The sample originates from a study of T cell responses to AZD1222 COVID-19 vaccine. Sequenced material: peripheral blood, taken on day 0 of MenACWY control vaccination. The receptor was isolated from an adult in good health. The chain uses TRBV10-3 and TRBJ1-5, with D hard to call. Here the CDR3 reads CAISESNQPQHF. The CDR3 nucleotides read TGTGCCATCAGTGAAAGCAATCAGCCCCAGCATTTT.